The rows below give T cell receptor beta chains drawn from one sample of a study of Ad26.COV2.S vaccination and SARS-CoV-2 variants. The method was immunoSEQ multiplex PCR; TCRdb's version includes in-frame clones alone and lacks a portion of them. The data hold about 320,000 clones, with around 81% observed a single time. The sequencing used peripheral blood, collected in a trial of Ad26.COV2.S vaccine versus placebo. The receptor source for this set is a person between 18 and 60 years old who received the Ad26.COV2.S COVID-19 vaccine or a placebo. Both conserved end residues are part of each CDR3. A D gene is named only where the DNA matches it firmly. Only some rows state a clone size, as once, few, many or a class for expanded clones.

d_gene,len,v_gene,j_gene,abundance,CDR3aa,CDR3nt
TRBD1,16,TRBV6-2/TRBV6-3,TRBJ2-7,-,CASSHAGQGASYEQYF,TGTGCCAGCAGTCACGCCGGACAGGGGGCCTCCTACGAGCAGTACTTC
-,13,TRBV27,TRBJ1-3,-,CASSFNSGNTIYF,TGTGCCAGCAGTTTCAACTCTGGAAACACCATATATTTT
-,18,TRBV5-1,TRBJ2-1,-,CASSFVGGDRLIYNEQFF,TGCGCCAGCAGCTTTGTCGGGGGGGACAGACTGATTTACAATGAGCAGTTCTTC
-,16,TRBV7-6,TRBJ1-5,-,CASSLLGEYSNQPQHF,TGTGCCAGCAGCCTCCTCGGAGAATATAGCAATCAGCCCCAGCATTTT
TRBD2,14,TRBV4-1,TRBJ2-1,-,CASSQGLASNEQFF,TGCGCCAGCAGCCAGGGACTAGCGTCCAATGAGCAGTTCTTC
-,18,TRBV21-1,TRBJ1-2,-,CASSKSETDTLPNYGYTF,TGTGCCAGCAGCAAATCAGAGACAGATACCCTTCCCAACTATGGCTACACCTTC
-,13,TRBV12-3/TRBV12-4,TRBJ1-4,-,CASSFMGTGQLFF,TGTGCCAGCAGTTTCATGGGTACAGGGCAACTGTTTTTT
-,15,TRBV6-5,TRBJ2-7,-,CASSYTTGFADEQYF,TGTGCCAGCAGTTATACGACAGGCTTTGCGGACGAGCAGTACTTC
-,15,TRBV24-1,TRBJ1-4,-,CATPCGVPGNEKLFF,TGTGCCACCCCCTGTGGGGTCCCTGGGAATGAAAAACTGTTTTTT
-,15,TRBV15,TRBJ1-5,-,CATSRDTVAGQPQHF,TGTGCCACCAGCAGAGATACGGTGGCGGGGCAGCCCCAGCATTTT
-,14,TRBV5-4,TRBJ1-2,-,CASSDRTEGVGYTF,TGTGCCAGCAGCGACCGGACAGAGGGAGTAGGGTACACCTTC
-,14,TRBV9,TRBJ1-3,once,CASSVNSDGNTIYF,TGTGCCAGCAGCGTGAACTCAGATGGAAACACCATATATTTT
TRBD1,15,TRBV6-4,TRBJ1-4,-,CASSLFQGANEKLFF,TGTGCCAGCAGTTTATTTCAGGGGGCTAATGAAAAACTGTTTTTT
-,14,TRBV6-5,TRBJ1-1,once,CASSKQGRDAEAFF,TGTGCCAGCTCAAAACAGGGACGGGACGCTGAAGCTTTCTTT
-,14,TRBV19,TRBJ1-1,-,CASSIAGRTTEAFF,TGTGCCAGTAGTATAGCCGGCAGGACGACTGAAGCTTTCTTT
-,14,TRBV20-1,TRBJ1-3,once,CSASLRGSGNTIYF,TGCAGTGCTAGTTTGAGGGGCTCTGGAAACACCATATATTTT
TRBD2,16,TRBV5-1,TRBJ2-3,-,CASSLPSGGDTDTQYF,TGCGCCAGCAGCTTACCTAGCGGGGGGGATACAGATACGCAGTATTTT
-,13,TRBV19,TRBJ2-1,-,CASSKRGDNEQFF,TGTGCCAGTAGTAAGAGAGGGGACAATGAGCAGTTCTTC
TRBD1,14,TRBV5-4,TRBJ2-3,-,CASSRDRGADTQYF,TGTGCCAGCAGTCGGGACAGGGGGGCAGATACGCAGTATTTT
-,11,TRBV6-5,TRBJ2-7,-,CASSSPYEQYF,TGTGCCAGCAGTTCCCCCTACGAGCAGTACTTC
TRBD2,13,TRBV11-2,TRBJ2-7,-,CASRLGGGHEQYF,TGTGCCAGCAGACTAGGCGGGGGTCACGAGCAGTACTTC
-,12,TRBV24-1,TRBJ2-3,-,CATEGSTDTQYF,TGTGCCACCGAGGGAAGCACAGATACGCAGTATTTT
TRBD1,19,TRBV28,TRBJ1-2,-,CASSLLTGGLGRANYGYTF,TGTGCCAGCAGTCTACTCACAGGGGGCCTCGGGAGGGCTAACTATGGCTACACCTTC
-,14,TRBV9,TRBJ1-1,-,CASSVAGGKTEAFF,TGTGCCAGCAGCGTAGCGGGGGGGAAGACTGAAGCTTTCTTT